Below are 28 T cell receptor beta chains sequenced from a single sample in a study of blood T cell repertoires in COVID-19. Method: immunoSEQ multiplex PCR; TCRdb's copy keeps in-frame clones and lacks some. The sample lists approximately 350,000 clones, around four fifths seen once, with approximately 3% in the top ten. The sequenced sample consisted of peripheral blood. These receptors came from a man aged 25-45 years with active or convalescent COVID-19.

The chain links TRBV7-9 to TRBJ2-2; D ambiguous. This CDR3 comprises 13 residues. V was shortened by 0 bases and J by 6 bases, with 5 bases between the two germline ends. Germline V gene data show CDR1 as SEHNR and CDR2 as FQNEAQ (reference sequence). The CDR3 DNA sequence: TGTGCCAGCAGCTTAGCAGGAGCCGGGGAGCTGTTTTTT. This gives the protein CASSLAGAGELFF.

V is TRBV7-2 and J is TRBJ2-7; 7 bases align to TRBD2. Germline V gene data show CDR1 as SGHTA and CDR2 as FQGNSA. The CDR3 loop spans 13 amino acids. V trimming: 5 bases; J trimming: 5 bases; junction bases outside the gene matches: 6. CDR3 residues: CASSRGGGDEQYF. DNA of the CDR3: TGTGCCAGCAGCCGCGGGGGAGGAGACGAGCAGTACTTC.

The chain has TRBV30 and TRBJ2-2; 13 nucleotides agree with TRBD2. The V gene end was trimmed by 3 bases and the J gene end by 6 bases; junction bases not matched to a gene: 7. The germline gives CDR1 GTSNPN, CDR2 SVGIG (reference sequence). There are 16 residues in the CDR3. CDR3 in amino acids: CAWSLTSGRAPGELFF. The DNA for the CDR3 is TGTGCCTGGAGCCTTACTAGCGGGAGGGCCCCCGGGGAGCTGTTTTTT. Together with reference TRBV30 and TRBJ2-2, the CDR3 gives the full variable domain: SQTIHQWPATLVQPVGSPLSLECTVEGTSNPNLYWYRQAAGRGLQLLFYSVGIGQISSEVPQNLSASRPQDRQFILSSKKLLLSDSGFYLCAWSLTSGRAPGELFFGEGSRLTVL.

CDR3 bases: TGTGCCAGCAACAAATCTGGGGCCAACGTCCTGACTTTC. Protein sequence: CASNKSGANVLTF. The J gene is TRBJ2-6, the V gene TRBV28; D not resolved. The germline CDR1 and CDR2 sequences are MDHEN and SYDVKM. V was clipped by 7 bases and J by 1 base, with 5 bases between them. This CDR3 has 13 residues.

The chain employs TRBV6-2 or TRBV6-3 and TRBJ1-5, with TRBD1 matching 7 bases. This CDR3 contains 20 residues. Germline V lookup: CDR1 MNHEY, CDR2 SVGEGT. The trim removed 3 bases at V and 0 bases at J, leaving 17 bases unmatched. The CDR3 sequence: CASSYTPAGQLLYSNQPQHF. The CDR3, as DNA: TGTGCCAGCAGTTATACGCCCGCGGGACAGCTACTATATAGCAATCAGCCCCAGCATTTT.

The J gene is TRBJ1-6, the V gene TRBV30, with TRBD1 matching 8 bases. CDR3 size: 15 residues. V was pared by 0 bases and J by 5 bases, with 3 bases of the junction left unmatched. The V gene's germline CDR1 is GTSNPN and CDR2 SVGIG (reference sequence). In nucleotides, the CDR3 is TGTGCCTGGAGTGTAAAGGACAGGGATAATTCACCCCTCCACTTT. Protein: CAWSVKDRDNSPLHF.

The chain is built from TRBV4-1 and TRBJ2-7, with 10 bases that match TRBD1. CDR3 length equals 15 residues. Germline V lookup: CDR1 MGHRA, CDR2 YSYEKL. V lost 2 bases to trimming and J lost 4 bases; unmatched junction nucleotides: 5. The CDR3: CASSQHRDRGYEQYF. DNA of the CDR3: TGCGCCAGCAGCCAACACCGGGACAGGGGTTACGAGCAGTACTTC.

This sequence joins TRBV3-1 (or the pseudogene TRBV3-2) and TRBJ1-4; tentatively, D is TRBD1 (6 bases). Germline-derived CDR1 and CDR2 are LGHDT and YNNKEL (reference sequence). V lost 0 bases and J lost 3, with 23 bases in between. The CDR3 runs 20 residues. CDR3 coding DNA: TGTGCCAGCAGCCAAGATTCGCGAAATGGCCAGGGGAGTGCTAATGAAAAACTGTTTTTT. This gives the protein CASSQDSRNGQGSANEKLFF.

This chain links TRBV3-1 (or the pseudogene TRBV3-2) with TRBJ2-1, with 7 positions matching TRBD1. CDR1 is LGHDT, CDR2 YNNKEL, per germline (reference sequence). Trimming at V came to 7 bases and at J to 5 bases, leaving 14 bases not matched to a gene. The CDR3 is 16 amino acids. For the CDR3, the DNA is TGTGCCAGCACCCGGCTCGGGACAGAGAACGACAATGAGCAGTTCTTC. This sequence encodes CASTRLGTENDNEQFF.

The chain has TRBV19 and TRBJ2-1; no definite D call. The V end lost 5 bases, the J end lost 3 bases, and 2 bases lay between the germline ends. Germline V gene data show CDR1 as LNHDA and CDR2 as SQIVND (reference sequence). The CDR3 has 11 amino acids. CDR3 DNA sequence: TGTGCCAGTAGTCTCTACAATGAGCAGTTCTTC. Translated, it gives CASSLYNEQFF. The whole variable domain, filled in from reference TRBV19 and TRBJ2-1, reads DGGITQSPKYLFRKEGQNVTLSCEQNLNHDAMYWYRQDPGQGLRLIYYSQIVNDFQKGDIAEGYSVSREKKESFPLTVTSAQKNPTAFYLCASSLYNEQFFGPGTRLTVL.

The V gene is TRBV24-1, the J gene TRBJ2-7, with a possible D match to TRBD2 (7 bases). Trimming cost V 4 bases and J 3 bases, with 9 bases left between them. Germline loops: CDR1 KGHDR, CDR2 SFDVKD. The CDR3 contains 13 residues. CDR3 sequence: CATSEGGGYEQYF. CDR3 DNA sequence: TGTGCCACCAGTGAAGGGGGGGGCTACGAGCAGTACTTC.

The chain recombines TRBV7-8 with TRBJ2-3, with 8 bases lining up with TRBD2. With V trimmed by 5 bases and J by 3 bases, 13 bases remained unmatched. Looked up from germline, CDR1 is SGHVS and CDR2 is FQNEAQ. The CDR3 spans 17 residues. CDR3 in DNA: TGTGCCAGCAGCCTCCTCCGGGGGGGGCACCAAACAGATACGCAGTATTTT. Translation: CASSLLRGGHQTDTQYF. Based on the CDR3 plus reference TRBV7-8 and TRBJ2-3, the full variable domain is GAGVSQSPRYKVAKRGQDVALRCDPISGHVSLFWYQQALGQGPEFLTYFQNEAQLDKSGLPSDRFFAERPEGSVSTLKIQRTQQEDSAVYLCASSLLRGGHQTDTQYFGPGTRLTVL.

V gene TRBV30 combines with J gene TRBJ1-5, with D maybe TRBD1 (6 bases). The germline CDR1 and CDR2 sequences are GTSNPN and SVGIG (reference sequence). V lost 4 bases and J lost 0, with 19 bases in between. CDR3 length equals 17 residues. The CDR3 DNA reads TGTGCCTGGAAGAGGCCAGGGGACTATTATAGCAATCAGCCCCAGCATTTT. Its translation: CAWKRPGDYYSNQPQHF. The full variable domain, its missing parts supplied by reference TRBV30 and TRBJ1-5, is SQTIHQWPATLVQPVGSPLSLECTVEGTSNPNLYWYRQAAGRGLQLLFYSVGIGQISSEVPQNLSASRPQDRQFILSSKKLLLSDSGFYLCAWKRPGDYYSNQPQHFGDGTRLSIL.

The V call is TRBV30, the J call TRBJ1-3; tentatively, D is TRBD1 (5 bases). CDR1 is GTSNPN and CDR2 is SVGIG in the germline V gene (reference sequence). This CDR3 has 14 amino acids. V was trimmed by 3 bases and J by 2 bases, leaving 11 bases between them. The CDR3 DNA is TGTGCCTGGAGAAGTGGGACTGCTGGAAACACCATATATTTT. It is translated as CAWRSGTAGNTIYF.

The chain has TRBV18 and TRBJ1-3; weak D call: TRBD1 (6 bases). Germline-derived CDR1 and CDR2 are KGHSH and LQKENI. The CDR3 is made up of 15 amino acids. V dropped 3 bases and J dropped 1 base, with 10 bases sitting between them. CDR3 DNA: TGTGCCAGCTCACCGGCAGGGGAATCTGGAAACACCATATATTTT. Amino acid sequence: CASSPAGESGNTIYF.

This rearrangement joins TRBV28 to TRBJ2-6; D gene ambiguous. Trimming removed 6 bases from V and 1 base from J, with 7 bases in between. CDR3 length: 14 residues. Germline V CDR1 and CDR2: MDHEN, SYDVKM. The CDR3: CASRSRSGANVLTF. DNA of the CDR3: TGTGCCAGCAGGTCGCGGTCTGGGGCCAACGTCCTGACTTTC.

The V and J genes are TRBV7-9 and TRBJ1-5, with 8 positions matching TRBD1. This CDR3 spans 16 amino acids. Trimming at V came to 6 bases and at J to 2 bases, leaving 9 bases not matched to a gene. Germline V gene data show CDR1 as SEHNR and CDR2 as FQNEAQ (reference sequence). CDR3 residues: CASSPSGTGGNQPQHF. DNA for the CDR3: TGTGCCAGCAGTCCGTCCGGGACAGGAGGCAATCAGCCCCAGCATTTT.

This chain joins TRBV7-2 and TRBJ2-7, with D possibly being TRBD2 (7 bases). This CDR3 is 14 amino acids long. Looked up from germline, CDR1 is SGHTA and CDR2 is FQGNSA. V was trimmed by 5 bases and J by 7 bases, leaving 18 bases between them. The DNA for the CDR3 is TGTGCCAGCAGCCTTTTGGCGGGGGCTGAAGAGCAGTACTTC. Translated, it gives CASSLLAGAEEQYF.

This clone was picked up one time. The J gene is TRBJ1-4, the V gene TRBV28; the D is unclear. V was clipped by 5 bases and J by 1 base, with 5 bases between them. Germline V gene data show CDR1 as MDHEN and CDR2 as SYDVKM. This CDR3 has 13 residues. CDR3 protein: CASSKQTNEKLFF. The DNA of the CDR3 is TGTGCCAGCAGTAAACAAACTAATGAAAAACTGTTTTTT.

This chain links TRBV29-1 with TRBJ2-1; D is undetermined. Germline V gene lookup returns CDR1 SQVTM and CDR2 ANQGSEA. With 0 bases removed from V and 0 bases from J, the gap between germline ends came to 9 bases. This CDR3 has 15 residues. The CDR3 spells CSVEDLQSSYNEQFF. CDR3 DNA sequence: TGCAGCGTTGAAGATCTACAGAGCTCCTACAATGAGCAGTTCTTC.

This rearrangement joins TRBV7-8 to TRBJ2-7; D may be TRBD2 (6 bases). Per the germline V gene, CDR1 is SGHVS and CDR2 is FQNEAQ. The CDR3 length is 14 residues. The V end lost 1 base, the J end lost 6 bases, and 13 bases lay between the germline ends. The CDR3 bases are TGTGCCAGCAGCTTAGGCACGGCTAGCGTCGAGCAGTACTTC. Its protein product is CASSLGTASVEQYF.

V usage is TRBV6-6 and J usage is TRBJ1-5, with D possibly TRBD1 on 6 matching bases. The CDR3 is 16 amino acids. Germline assignment: CDR1 MNHNY and CDR2 SVGAGI (reference sequence). With 0 bases removed from V and 4 bases from J, the gap between germline ends came to 13 bases. CDR3 nucleotides: TGTGCCAGCAGTTACTCGAGAGGGGGTCGGAATCAGCCCCAGCATTTT. This encodes CASSYSRGGRNQPQHF.

This sequence joins TRBV9 and TRBJ1-5; 7 nucleotides match TRBD1. Germline-derived CDR1 and CDR2 are SGDLS and YYNGEE. This CDR3 spans 14 amino acids. V was pared by 4 bases and J by 5 bases, with 6 bases of the junction left unmatched. The CDR3 region is CASSPTGTDQPQHF. CDR3 bases: TGTGCCAGCAGCCCCACCGGGACAGATCAGCCCCAGCATTTT.

This clone came up once. The rearrangement joins TRBV19 to TRBJ1-4; D is perhaps TRBD1 (6 bases). The germline V and J ends were trimmed by 6 bases and 4 bases, with 12 bases remaining between them. In germline, CDR1 is LNHDA, CDR2 SQIVND (reference sequence). The CDR3 loop spans 14 amino acids. The CDR3 spells CASRKQGDNEKLFF. Written as DNA, the CDR3 is TGTGCCAGTAGGAAACAGGGCGATAATGAAAAACTGTTTTTT.

The rearrangement uses TRBV6-4 and TRBJ1-1; 8 nucleotides line up with TRBD1. After removal of 6 bases from V and 1 base from J, the junction contained 4 bases not matched to a gene. The CDR3 runs 14 residues. Germline CDR1 reads MRHNA; CDR2 reads SNTAGT. The CDR3 nucleotides read TGTGCCAGCAGGGACAGGGAGCGGAACACTGAAGCTTTCTTT. Encoded protein: CASRDRERNTEAFF.

This clone occurred a few times. CDR3: CASTLTGRTEAFF. CDR3 nucleotide sequence: TGTGCCAGCACCCTGACAGGGAGGACTGAAGCTTTCTTT. The chain is built from TRBV12-3 or TRBV12-4 and TRBJ1-1, with 7 bases aligning to TRBD1. Trimming cost V 7 bases and J 5 bases; bases outside gene matches: 7. This CDR3 spans 13 amino acids.

The genes are TRBV6-2 or TRBV6-3 and TRBJ2-3, with TRBD2 identical over 8 bases. The CDR3 contains 19 residues. With V trimmed by 4 bases and J by 2 bases, 17 bases remained unmatched. Per the germline V gene, CDR1 is MNHEY and CDR2 is SVGEGT. CDR3 sequence (DNA): TGTGCCAGCAGTTCCCATTTTGGTAGCGGGAAGCGAAACACAGATACGCAGTATTTT. Translation gives CASSSHFGSGKRNTDTQYF.

The J gene is TRBJ2-3, the V gene TRBV9, with D unresolved. Between the trimmed V and J ends, which lost 3 bases and 2 bases, there was a span of 13 bases. Germline lookup yields CDR1 SGDLS and CDR2 YYNGEE. This CDR3 has 15 residues. The CDR3 DNA reads as TGTGCCAGCAGCGCCGGAGAGCTAGACACAGATACGCAGTATTTT. Encoded protein: CASSAGELDTDTQYF.